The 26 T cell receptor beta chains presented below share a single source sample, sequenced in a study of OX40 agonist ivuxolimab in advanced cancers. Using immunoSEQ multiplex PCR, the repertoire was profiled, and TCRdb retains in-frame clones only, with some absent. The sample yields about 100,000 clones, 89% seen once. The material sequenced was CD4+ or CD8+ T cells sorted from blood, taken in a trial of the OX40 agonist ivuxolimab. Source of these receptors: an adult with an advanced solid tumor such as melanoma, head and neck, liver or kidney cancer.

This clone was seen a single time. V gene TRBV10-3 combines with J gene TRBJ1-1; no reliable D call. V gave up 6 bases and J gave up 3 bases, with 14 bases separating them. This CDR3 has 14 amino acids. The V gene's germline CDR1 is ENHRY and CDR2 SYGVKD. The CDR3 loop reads CAISDKQEDTEAFF. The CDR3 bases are TGTGCCATCAGCGACAAGCAGGAGGACACTGAAGCTTTCTTT.

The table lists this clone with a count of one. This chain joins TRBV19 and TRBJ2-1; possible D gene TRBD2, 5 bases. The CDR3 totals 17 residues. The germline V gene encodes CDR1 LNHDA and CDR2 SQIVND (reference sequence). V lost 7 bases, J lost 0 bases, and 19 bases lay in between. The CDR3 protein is CASTQGGGPRSYNEQFF. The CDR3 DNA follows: TGTGCCAGTACCCAAGGCGGCGGGCCCCGCTCCTACAATGAGCAGTTCTTC.

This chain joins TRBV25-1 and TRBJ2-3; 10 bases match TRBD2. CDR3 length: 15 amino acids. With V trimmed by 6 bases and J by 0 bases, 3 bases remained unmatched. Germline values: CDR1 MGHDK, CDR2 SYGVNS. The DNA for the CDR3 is TGTGCCAGCAGCCCTAGCGGGAGCAGCACAGATACGCAGTATTTT. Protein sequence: CASSPSGSSTDTQYF.

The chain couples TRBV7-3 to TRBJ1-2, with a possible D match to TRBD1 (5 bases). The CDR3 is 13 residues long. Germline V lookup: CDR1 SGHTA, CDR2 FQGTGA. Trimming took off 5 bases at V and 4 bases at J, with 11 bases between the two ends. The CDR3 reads CASSLTGGYGYTF. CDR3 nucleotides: TGTGCCAGCAGCCTGACGGGGGGCTATGGCTACACCTTC.

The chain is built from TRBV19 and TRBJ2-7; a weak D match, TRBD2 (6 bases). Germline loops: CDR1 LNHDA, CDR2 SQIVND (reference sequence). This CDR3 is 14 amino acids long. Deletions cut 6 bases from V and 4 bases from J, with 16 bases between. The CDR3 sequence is CASSRGTVVYEQYF. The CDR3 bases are TGTGCCAGTAGCCGGGGGACGGTAGTGTACGAGCAGTACTTC.

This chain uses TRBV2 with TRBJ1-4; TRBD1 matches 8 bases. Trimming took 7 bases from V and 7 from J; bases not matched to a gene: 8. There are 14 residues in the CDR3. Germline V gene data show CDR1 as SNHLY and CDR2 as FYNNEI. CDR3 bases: TGTGCCAGCACCACAGGGGGGGCAGTTGAAAAACTGTTTTTT. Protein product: CASTTGGAVEKLFF.

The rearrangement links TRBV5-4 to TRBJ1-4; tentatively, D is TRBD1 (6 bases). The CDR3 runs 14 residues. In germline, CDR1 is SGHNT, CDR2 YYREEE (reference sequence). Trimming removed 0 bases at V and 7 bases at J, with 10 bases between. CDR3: CASSLGGQSEKLFF. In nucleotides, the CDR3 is TGTGCCAGCAGCTTGGGAGGACAGAGTGAAAAACTGTTTTTT.

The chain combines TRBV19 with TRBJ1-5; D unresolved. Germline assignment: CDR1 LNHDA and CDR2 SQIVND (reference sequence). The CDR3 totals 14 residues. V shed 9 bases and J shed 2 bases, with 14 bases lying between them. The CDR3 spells CASALVFGNQPQHF. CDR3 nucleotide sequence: TGTGCCAGCGCACTTGTCTTCGGCAATCAGCCCCAGCATTTT.

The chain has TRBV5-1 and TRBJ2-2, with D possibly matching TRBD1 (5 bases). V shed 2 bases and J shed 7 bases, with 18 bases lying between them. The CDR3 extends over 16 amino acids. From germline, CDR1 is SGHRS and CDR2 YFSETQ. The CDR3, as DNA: TGCGCCAGCAGCTTTTGGGGCTCCCAATCGGGCGGGGAGCTGTTTTTT. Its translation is CASSFWGSQSGGELFF.

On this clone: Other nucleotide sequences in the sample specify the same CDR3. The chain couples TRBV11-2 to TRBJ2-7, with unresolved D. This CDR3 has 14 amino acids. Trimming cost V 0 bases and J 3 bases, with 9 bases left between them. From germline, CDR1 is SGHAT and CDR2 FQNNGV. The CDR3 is CASSLDPPGYEQYF. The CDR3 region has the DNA TGTGCCAGCAGCTTAGATCCCCCAGGCTACGAGCAGTACTTC.

CDR3 nucleotide sequence: TGTGCCAGTAAGCGCGGCGGAAACACCATATATTTT. Amino acid sequence: CASKRGGNTIYF. The J gene is TRBJ1-3, the V gene TRBV19; D is ambiguous. Per germline, CDR1 LNHDA and CDR2 SQIVND (reference sequence). CDR3 length equals 12 residues. V lost 7 bases and J lost 4, with 8 bases in between.

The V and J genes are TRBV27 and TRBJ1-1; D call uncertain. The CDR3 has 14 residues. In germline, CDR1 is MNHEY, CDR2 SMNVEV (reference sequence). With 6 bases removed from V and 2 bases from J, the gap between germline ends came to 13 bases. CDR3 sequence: CASRRSISNTEAFF. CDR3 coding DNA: TGTGCCAGCAGGCGCAGTATATCTAACACTGAAGCTTTCTTT.

The CDR3 reads CASTFGPNTEAFF. In DNA form, the CDR3 reads TGTGCCAGCACCTTCGGGCCGAACACTGAAGCTTTCTTT. V and J are TRBV6-5 and TRBJ1-1; D is undetermined. Germline V gives CDR1 MNHEY, CDR2 SVGAGI. Trimming took 7 bases from V and 1 from J, leaving 10 bases between them. The CDR3 contains 13 residues.

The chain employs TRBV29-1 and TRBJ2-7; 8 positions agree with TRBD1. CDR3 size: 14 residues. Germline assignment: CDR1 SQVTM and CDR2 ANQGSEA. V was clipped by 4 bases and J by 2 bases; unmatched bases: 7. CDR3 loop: CSVVGQGFPYEQYF. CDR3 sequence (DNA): TGCAGCGTTGTTGGACAGGGATTCCCCTACGAGCAGTACTTC.

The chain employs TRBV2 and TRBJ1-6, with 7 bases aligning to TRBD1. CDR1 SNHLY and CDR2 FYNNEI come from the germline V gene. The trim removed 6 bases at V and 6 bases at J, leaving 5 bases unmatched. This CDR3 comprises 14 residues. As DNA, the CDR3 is TGTGCCAGCAGCTTTAGACAGGGTAATTCACCCCTCCACTTT. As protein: CASSFRQGNSPLHF.

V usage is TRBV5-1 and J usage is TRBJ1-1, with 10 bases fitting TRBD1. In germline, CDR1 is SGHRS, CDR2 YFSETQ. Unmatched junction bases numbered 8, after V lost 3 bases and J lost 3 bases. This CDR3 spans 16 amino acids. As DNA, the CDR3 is TGCGCCAGCAGCTCCAAGACAGGGGGCGCGGACACTGAAGCTTTCTTT. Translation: CASSSKTGGADTEAFF.

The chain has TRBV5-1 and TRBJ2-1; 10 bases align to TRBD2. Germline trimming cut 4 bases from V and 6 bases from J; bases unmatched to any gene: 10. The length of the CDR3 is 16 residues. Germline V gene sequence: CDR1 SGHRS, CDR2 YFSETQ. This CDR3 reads CASSQSSGRFVNEQFF. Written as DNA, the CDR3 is TGCGCCAGCAGCCAATCTAGCGGGAGATTTGTCAATGAGCAGTTCTTC.

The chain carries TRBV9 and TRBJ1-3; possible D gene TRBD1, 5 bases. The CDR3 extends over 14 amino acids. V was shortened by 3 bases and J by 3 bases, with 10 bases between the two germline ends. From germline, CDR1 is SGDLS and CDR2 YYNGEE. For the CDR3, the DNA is TGTGCCAGCAGCGAGGGGACGGTTGGAAACACCATATATTTT. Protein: CASSEGTVGNTIYF.

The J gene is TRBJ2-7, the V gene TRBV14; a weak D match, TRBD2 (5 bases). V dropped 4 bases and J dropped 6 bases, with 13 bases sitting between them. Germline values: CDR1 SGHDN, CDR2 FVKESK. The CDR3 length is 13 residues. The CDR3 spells CASSLVGGFEQYF. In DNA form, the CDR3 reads TGTGCCAGCAGCCTGGTAGGAGGATTCGAGCAGTACTTC.

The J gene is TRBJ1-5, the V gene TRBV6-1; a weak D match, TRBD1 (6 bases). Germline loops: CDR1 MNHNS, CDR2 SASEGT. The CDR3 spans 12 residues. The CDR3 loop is CAAGGRNQPQHF. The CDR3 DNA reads TGTGCGGCCGGGGGGCGCAATCAGCCCCAGCATTTT.

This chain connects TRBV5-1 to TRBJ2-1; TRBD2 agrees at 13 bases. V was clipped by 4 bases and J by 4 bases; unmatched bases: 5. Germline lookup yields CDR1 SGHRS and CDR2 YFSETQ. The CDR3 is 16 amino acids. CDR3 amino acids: CASSAAGLAGYNEQFF. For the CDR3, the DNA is TGCGCCAGCAGCGCCGCGGGACTAGCGGGATACAATGAGCAGTTCTTC.

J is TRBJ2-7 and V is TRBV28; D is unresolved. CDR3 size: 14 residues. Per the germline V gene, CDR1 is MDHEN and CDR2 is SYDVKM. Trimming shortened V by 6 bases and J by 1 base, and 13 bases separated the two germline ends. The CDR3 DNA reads TGTGCCAGCAGACCGGACGGGTTTTCCTACGAGCAGTACTTC. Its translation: CASRPDGFSYEQYF. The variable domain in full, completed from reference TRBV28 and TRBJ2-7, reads DVKVTQSSRYLVKRTGEKVFLECVQDMDHENMFWYRQDPGLGLRLIYFSYDVKMKEKGDIPEGYSVSREKKERFSLILESASTNQTSMYLCASRPDGFSYEQYFGPGTRLTVT.

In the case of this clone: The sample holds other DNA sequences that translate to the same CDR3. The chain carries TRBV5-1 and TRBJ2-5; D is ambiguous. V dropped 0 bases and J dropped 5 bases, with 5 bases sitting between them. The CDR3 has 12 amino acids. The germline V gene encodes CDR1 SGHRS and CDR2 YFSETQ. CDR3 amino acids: CASSLGVETQYF. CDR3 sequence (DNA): TGCGCCAGCAGCTTGGGGGTTGAGACCCAGTACTTC.

This CDR3 is CASSPLRGSSSYEQYF. The CDR3 coding sequence is TGTGCCAGCTCACCACTGCGGGGTTCTAGCTCCTACGAGCAGTACTTC. The V gene is TRBV18, the J gene TRBJ2-7, with a possible D match to TRBD2 (6 bases). The CDR3 length is 16 residues. The V end lost 1 base, the J end lost 0 bases, and 13 bases lay between the germline ends. The germline CDR1 and CDR2 sequences are KGHSH and LQKENI. Full variable domain (outside the CDR3, taken from reference TRBV18 and TRBJ2-7): NAGVMQNPRHLVRRRGQEARLRCSPMKGHSHVYWYRQLPEEGLKFMVYLQKENIIDESGMPKERFSAEFPKEGPSILRIQQVVRGDSAAYFCASSPLRGSSSYEQYFGPGTRLTVT.

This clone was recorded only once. In DNA form, the CDR3 reads TGCAGCGTCCTCGTTGGATATGAGCAGTTCTTC. This encodes CSVLVGYEQFF. J is TRBJ2-1 and V is TRBV29-1; D is unresolved. This CDR3 contains 11 residues. Germline-derived CDR1 and CDR2 are SQVTM and ANQGSEA. V was trimmed by 6 bases and J by 8 bases, leaving 11 bases between them.

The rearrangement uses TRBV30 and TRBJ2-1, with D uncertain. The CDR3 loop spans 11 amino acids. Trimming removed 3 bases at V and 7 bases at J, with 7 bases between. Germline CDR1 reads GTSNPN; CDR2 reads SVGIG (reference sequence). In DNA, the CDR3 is TGTGCCTGGAGGAGGTGGAATGAGCAGTTCTTC. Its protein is CAWRRWNEQFF.